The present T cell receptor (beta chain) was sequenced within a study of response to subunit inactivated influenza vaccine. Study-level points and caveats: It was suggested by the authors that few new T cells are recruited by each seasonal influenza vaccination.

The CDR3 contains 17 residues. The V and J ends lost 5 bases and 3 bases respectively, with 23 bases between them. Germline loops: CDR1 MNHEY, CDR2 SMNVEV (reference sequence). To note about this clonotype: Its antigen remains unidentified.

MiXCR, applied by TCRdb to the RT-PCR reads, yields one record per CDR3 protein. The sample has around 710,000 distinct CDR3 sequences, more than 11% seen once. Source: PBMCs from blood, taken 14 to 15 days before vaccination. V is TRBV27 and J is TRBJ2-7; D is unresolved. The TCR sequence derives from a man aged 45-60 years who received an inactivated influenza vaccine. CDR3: CASSPYGHLVQNYEQYF. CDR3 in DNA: TGTGCCAGCAGTCCCTATGGGCATCTCGTCCAAAACTACGAGCAGTACTTC.